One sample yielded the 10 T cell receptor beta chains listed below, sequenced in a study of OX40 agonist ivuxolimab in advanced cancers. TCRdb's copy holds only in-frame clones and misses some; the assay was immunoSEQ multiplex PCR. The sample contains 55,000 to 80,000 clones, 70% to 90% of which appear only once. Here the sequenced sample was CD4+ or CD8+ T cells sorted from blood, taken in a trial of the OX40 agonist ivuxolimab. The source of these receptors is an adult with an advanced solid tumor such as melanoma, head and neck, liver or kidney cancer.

This CDR3 reads CASSLTGQGADIQYF. Written as DNA, the CDR3 is TGTGCCAGCAGCTTAACCGGACAGGGGGCAGACATTCAGTACTTC. This rearrangement joins TRBV7-3 to TRBJ2-4; 11 bases match TRBD1. This CDR3 spans 15 amino acids. The germline V gene encodes CDR1 SGHTA and CDR2 FQGTGA. Trimming at V came to 0 bases and at J to 8 bases, leaving 3 bases not matched to a gene.

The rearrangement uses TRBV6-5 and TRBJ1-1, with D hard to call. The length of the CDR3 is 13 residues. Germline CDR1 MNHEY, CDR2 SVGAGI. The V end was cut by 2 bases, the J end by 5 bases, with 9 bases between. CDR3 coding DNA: TGTGCCAGCAGTTACAGGGCGAAGACTGAAGCTTTCTTT. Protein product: CASSYRAKTEAFF.

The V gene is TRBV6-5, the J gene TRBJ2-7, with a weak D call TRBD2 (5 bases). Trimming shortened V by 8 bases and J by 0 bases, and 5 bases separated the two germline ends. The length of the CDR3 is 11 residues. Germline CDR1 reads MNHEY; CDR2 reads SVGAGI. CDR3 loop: CASRDSYEQYF. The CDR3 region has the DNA TGTGCCAGCCGGGACTCCTACGAGCAGTACTTC.

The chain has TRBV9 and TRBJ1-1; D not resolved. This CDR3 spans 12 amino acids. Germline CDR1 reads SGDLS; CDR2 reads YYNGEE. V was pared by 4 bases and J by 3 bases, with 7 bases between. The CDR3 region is CASSQPHTEAFF. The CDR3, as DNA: TGTGCCAGCAGCCAGCCCCACACTGAAGCTTTCTTT.

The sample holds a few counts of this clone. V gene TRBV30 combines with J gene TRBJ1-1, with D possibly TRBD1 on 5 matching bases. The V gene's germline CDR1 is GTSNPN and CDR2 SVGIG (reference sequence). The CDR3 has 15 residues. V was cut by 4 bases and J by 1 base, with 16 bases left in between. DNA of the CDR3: TGTGCCTGGACCCTGGACGGGGGAAAGAACACTGAAGCTTTCTTT. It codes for CAWTLDGGKNTEAFF.

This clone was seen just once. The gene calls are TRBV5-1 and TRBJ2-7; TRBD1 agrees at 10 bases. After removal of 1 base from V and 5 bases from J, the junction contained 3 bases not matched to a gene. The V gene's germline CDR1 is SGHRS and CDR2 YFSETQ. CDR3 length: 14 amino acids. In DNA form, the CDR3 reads TGCGCCAGCAGCTTGAGGACAGGGGGACACGAGCAGTACTTC. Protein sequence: CASSLRTGGHEQYF.

CDR3 sequence: CAWSVRGASTDTQYF. The CDR3 nucleotides read TGTGCCTGGAGTGTAAGGGGGGCTTCCACAGATACGCAGTATTTT. The chain couples TRBV30 to TRBJ2-3; D might be TRBD1 or TRBD2, each matching 6 bases. This CDR3 comprises 15 residues. Deletions cut 0 bases from V and 2 bases from J, with 12 bases between. CDR1 and CDR2 from the germline V gene are GTSNPN and SVGIG (reference sequence).

The CDR3 nucleotides read TGCAGCGCGAGCGGGAGGAACGGTGAGCAGTTCTTC. Protein sequence: CSASGRNGEQFF. The gene calls are TRBV29-1 and TRBJ2-1; 9 bases agree with TRBD2. The J segment lost 9 bases and the V segment lost 7 bases, leaving 7 bases of the junction unmatched. Germline V gene lookup returns CDR1 SQVTM and CDR2 ANQGSEA. The CDR3 contains 12 residues.

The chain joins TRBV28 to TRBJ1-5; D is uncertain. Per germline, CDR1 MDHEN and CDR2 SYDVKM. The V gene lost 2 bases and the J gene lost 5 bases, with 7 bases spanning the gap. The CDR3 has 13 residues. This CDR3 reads CASSLTDDQPQHF. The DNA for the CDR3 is TGTGCCAGCAGTTTAACAGATGATCAGCCCCAGCATTTT.

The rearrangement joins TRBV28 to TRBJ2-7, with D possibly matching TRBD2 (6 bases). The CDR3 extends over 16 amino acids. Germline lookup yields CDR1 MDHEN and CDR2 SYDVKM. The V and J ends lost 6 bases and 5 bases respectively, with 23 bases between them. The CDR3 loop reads CASSSLEQAGINEQYF. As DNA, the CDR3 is TGTGCCAGCAGCAGTCTCGAGCAAGCGGGTATCAACGAGCAGTACTTC.